The clone carrying this TCR beta chain was seen a handful of times. Antigen specificity is unknown. Germline V gene sequence: CDR1 LNHDA, CDR2 SQIVND (reference sequence). The junction had 4 bases not matched to a gene; V was cut back by 1 base and J by 6 bases. The CDR3 is 14 amino acids. All patients relapsed after autologous stem cell transplantation, and brentuximab vedotin exposure varied. This record comes from a study of PD-1 blockade in classical Hodgkin lymphoma. Sequencing used immunoSEQ multiplex PCR; TCRdb keeps in-frame clones, though not all of them. The sample yields 80,000 to 100,000 clones, over 85% seen once. Study-wide points: CD4+ but not CD8+ TCR diversity rose significantly by C4D1.

V and J are TRBV19 and TRBJ1-1; 8 nucleotides line up with TRBD1. This receptor was taken from a human donor with classical Hodgkin lymphoma. The source material was peripheral blood mononuclear cells (PBMCs), sampled at baseline. CDR3: CASSIGQGAAEAFF. The CDR3, as DNA: TGTGCCAGTAGTATAGGGCAGGGGGCGGCTGAAGCTTTCTTT.